There are a few counts of the clone carrying this T cell receptor beta chain. Deletions cut 6 bases from V and 2 bases from J, with 11 bases between. CDR1 is LGHNT, CDR2 FRNRAP, per germline. The CDR3 spans 14 residues. TCR beta CDR3 region amplification was performed from RNA transcripts. The HTBI set primed first-round TCR CDR3 RT-PCR. TCRdb independently ran MiXCR on the multiplex PCR reads; one entry per CDR3 protein. The table shows about 640,000 distinct CDR3 sequences, with 14% occurring only once. The sample belongs to a study of T cells in Graves' hyperthyroidism and ophthalmopathy. Uncontrolled infection, other autoimmune disease, pregnancy or lactation disqualified patients from enrolment. The study based diagnoses on clinical symptoms, serum thyroxine and TRAb, thyroid ultrasound and orbital computed tomography.

Sequenced input: blood. The chain couples TRBV12-5 to TRBJ2-1; D could derive from TRBD1 or TRBD2 (5 bases each). This sequence originates from a woman in her forties or fifties with Graves' ophthalmopathy. The CDR3 loop reads CASGWGTTYNEQFF. CDR3 sequence (DNA): TGTGCTAGTGGATGGGGGACGACCTACAATGAGCAGTTCTTC.